The rows below give T cell receptor beta chains drawn from one sample of a study of naive and memory T cell subsets. TCRdb re-derived calls from the UMI-ligation and nested PCR reads in MiXCR, one entry per CDR3 protein. This table holds tens of thousands of distinct CDR3 sequences, around 9% found once. Sequencing was done on a sample of naive CD8+ T cells from blood. These TCRs come from a human donor in good health. Both conserved end residues are part of each CDR3. The D gene is left open where the match is weak. Expanded clones get a size class; other rows say once, few or many, or leave the size out.

d_call: TRBD2
clone_size: .
v_call: TRBV12-5
j_call: TRBJ2-1
cdr3_nt: TGTGCTAGTGGTTCCTGGACTAGCGGGTTAAATGAGCAGTTCTTC
cdr3_aa: CASGSWTSGLNEQFF

d_call: .
clone_size: many
v_call: TRBV29-1
j_call: TRBJ2-1
cdr3_nt: TGCAGCGTCGACGGGGGTCTCTCCTACAATGAGCAGTTCTTC
cdr3_aa: CSVDGGLSYNEQFF

d_call: .
clone_size: many
v_call: TRBV2
j_call: TRBJ2-7
cdr3_nt: TGTGCCAGCAGTGTTCCAGGGCCTTCTTCCTACGAGCAGTACTTC
cdr3_aa: CASSVPGPSSYEQYF

d_call: TRBD2
clone_size: many
v_call: TRBV29-1
j_call: TRBJ2-7
cdr3_nt: TGCAGCGTCGGGGGGATTCTAGCGGGAGGGTTTAGCTACGAGCAGTACTTC
cdr3_aa: CSVGGILAGGFSYEQYF

d_call: .
clone_size: few
v_call: TRBV4-1
j_call: TRBJ1-3
cdr3_nt: TGCGCCAGCAGCTCCCCGGGACGGTCTGGAAACACCATATATTTT
cdr3_aa: CASSSPGRSGNTIYF

d_call: TRBD1
clone_size: .
v_call: TRBV28
j_call: TRBJ2-6
cdr3_nt: TGTGCCAGCAGTCCAGACAGGGGCCAGAGGTCTGGGGCCAACGTCCTGACTTTC
cdr3_aa: CASSPDRGQRSGANVLTF

d_call: .
clone_size: .
v_call: TRBV7-8
j_call: TRBJ1-1
cdr3_nt: TGTGCCAGCAGCTTAAAGTCGCTGGGACATATAAACACTGAAGCTTTCTTT
cdr3_aa: CASSLKSLGHINTEAFF

d_call: TRBD1
clone_size: many
v_call: TRBV29-1
j_call: TRBJ2-7
cdr3_nt: TGCAGCGGTAGGACAGGGCAAGGGTACGAGCAGTACTTC
cdr3_aa: CSGRTGQGYEQYF

d_call: TRBD2
clone_size: few
v_call: TRBV11-2
j_call: TRBJ2-7
cdr3_nt: TGTGCCAGCAGCTTAGAGAGTAGCGGGGGCTACGAGCAGTACTTC
cdr3_aa: CASSLESSGGYEQYF

d_call: TRBD1
clone_size: many
v_call: TRBV4-1
j_call: TRBJ2-3
cdr3_nt: TGCGCCAGCAGCCAAGATCGGACAGGGCAGTATTTT
cdr3_aa: CASSQDRTGQYF

d_call: .
clone_size: many
v_call: TRBV20-1
j_call: TRBJ2-1
cdr3_nt: TGCAGTGCTAGAGATCGCTACGACTTGAGGGATGAGCAGTTCTTC
cdr3_aa: CSARDRYDLRDEQFF

d_call: TRBD1
clone_size: many
v_call: TRBV30
j_call: TRBJ2-1
cdr3_nt: TGTGCCTGGAGTGGATCGGACAGGGTCTACAATGAGCAGTTCTTC
cdr3_aa: CAWSGSDRVYNEQFF

d_call: .
clone_size: many
v_call: TRBV30
j_call: TRBJ2-3
cdr3_nt: TGTGCCTGGAGCGACAACTGGAGTGGAGATACGCAGTATTTT
cdr3_aa: CAWSDNWSGDTQYF

d_call: TRBD1
clone_size: many
v_call: TRBV3-1
j_call: TRBJ2-7
cdr3_nt: TGTGCCAGCAGCCCCCGGGACAGGAGCTCCTACGAGCAGTACTTC
cdr3_aa: CASSPRDRSSYEQYF

d_call: .
clone_size: few
v_call: TRBV7-3
j_call: TRBJ2-7
cdr3_nt: TGTGCCAGCAGCTTGACCGGCGGGCGCGCTGACGAGCAGTACTTC
cdr3_aa: CASSLTGGRADEQYF

d_call: .
clone_size: few
v_call: TRBV10-3
j_call: TRBJ2-7
cdr3_nt: TGTGCCATCGATGACGGGAGCTACGAGCAGTACTTC
cdr3_aa: CAIDDGSYEQYF

d_call: TRBD1
clone_size: few
v_call: TRBV12-3/TRBV12-4
j_call: TRBJ2-1
cdr3_nt: TGTGCCAGCAGCTTCTATACAGGGGGCAATGAGCAGTTCTTC
cdr3_aa: CASSFYTGGNEQFF

d_call: .
clone_size: few
v_call: TRBV29-1
j_call: TRBJ2-7
cdr3_nt: TGCAGCGTTGCCCCCCCCCGGGACGGAGAGACTTACGAGCAGTACTTC
cdr3_aa: CSVAPPRDGETYEQYF

d_call: .
clone_size: .
v_call: TRBV20-1
j_call: TRBJ2-5
cdr3_nt: TGCAGTGCTCCAAAAAGGGGGGAGACCCAGTACTTC
cdr3_aa: CSAPKRGETQYF

d_call: TRBD1
clone_size: many
v_call: TRBV5-1
j_call: TRBJ2-7
cdr3_nt: TGCGCCAGCAGCGTGCAGGCCGGGACAGGGAGGCCCGAGCAGTACTTC
cdr3_aa: CASSVQAGTGRPEQYF

d_call: .
clone_size: .
v_call: TRBV9
j_call: TRBJ2-1
cdr3_nt: TGTGCCAGCAGCTCCAGCGGACTCTCCTACAATGAGCAGTTCTTC
cdr3_aa: CASSSSGLSYNEQFF

d_call: .
clone_size: few
v_call: TRBV10-3
j_call: TRBJ2-1
cdr3_nt: TGTGCCATCAAGCTAGCTAACAATGAGCAGTTCTTC
cdr3_aa: CAIKLANNEQFF

d_call: TRBD1
clone_size: many
v_call: TRBV20-1
j_call: TRBJ1-5
cdr3_nt: TGCAGTGTCAAGCTCCGGGACAGGGATTGGAATCAGCCCCAGCATTTT
cdr3_aa: CSVKLRDRDWNQPQHF

d_call: .
clone_size: few
v_call: TRBV7-9
j_call: TRBJ2-3
cdr3_nt: TGTGCCAGCAGCTCCACTTTAAGAGATACGCAGTATTTT
cdr3_aa: CASSSTLRDTQYF

d_call: .
clone_size: few
v_call: TRBV27
j_call: TRBJ2-7
cdr3_nt: TGTGCCAGCAGTTTACCTACATGTTTGTGGGGGCTCTCCTACGAGCAGTACTTC
cdr3_aa: CASSLPTCLWGLSYEQYF

d_call: .
clone_size: .
v_call: TRBV15
j_call: TRBJ1-5
cdr3_nt: TGTGCCACCAGCCGACAAGTTAGCAATCAGCCCCAGCATTTT
cdr3_aa: CATSRQVSNQPQHF

d_call: .
clone_size: .
v_call: TRBV5-6
j_call: TRBJ2-1
cdr3_nt: TGTGCCAGCAGCTTGTTTGGGACCGACAATGAGCAGTTCTTC
cdr3_aa: CASSLFGTDNEQFF

d_call: .
clone_size: few
v_call: TRBV7-9
j_call: TRBJ2-1
cdr3_nt: TGTGCCAGCAGCTTAGGAAACCCCAATGAGCAGTTCTTC
cdr3_aa: CASSLGNPNEQFF

d_call: .
clone_size: .
v_call: TRBV6-2/TRBV6-3
j_call: TRBJ2-3
cdr3_nt: TGTGCCAGCAGCTTCGGGACGGTCACAGATACGCAGTATTTT
cdr3_aa: CASSFGTVTDTQYF

d_call: .
clone_size: few
v_call: TRBV12-3/TRBV12-4
j_call: TRBJ2-1
cdr3_nt: TGTGCCAGCAGTTTCCCTCCCTCGCAAACCCGCTCGAATGAGCAGTTCTTC
cdr3_aa: CASSFPPSQTRSNEQFF

d_call: .
clone_size: many
v_call: TRBV4-1
j_call: TRBJ2-1
cdr3_nt: TGCGCCAGCAGCGGGACAAGATACAATGAGCAGTTCTTC
cdr3_aa: CASSGTRYNEQFF

d_call: .
clone_size: .
v_call: TRBV14
j_call: TRBJ2-1
cdr3_nt: TGTGCCAGCAGCTATACATACAATGAGCAGTTCTTC
cdr3_aa: CASSYTYNEQFF

d_call: .
clone_size: few
v_call: TRBV4-2
j_call: TRBJ1-2
cdr3_nt: TGTGCCAGCAGCCAAGATGAGGAGTACTATGGCTACACCTTC
cdr3_aa: CASSQDEEYYGYTF

d_call: TRBD1
clone_size: few
v_call: TRBV6-6
j_call: TRBJ2-7
cdr3_nt: TGTGCCAGCAGTTCCCAAAGGACAGGTAGCTCCTACGAGCAGTACTTC
cdr3_aa: CASSSQRTGSSYEQYF